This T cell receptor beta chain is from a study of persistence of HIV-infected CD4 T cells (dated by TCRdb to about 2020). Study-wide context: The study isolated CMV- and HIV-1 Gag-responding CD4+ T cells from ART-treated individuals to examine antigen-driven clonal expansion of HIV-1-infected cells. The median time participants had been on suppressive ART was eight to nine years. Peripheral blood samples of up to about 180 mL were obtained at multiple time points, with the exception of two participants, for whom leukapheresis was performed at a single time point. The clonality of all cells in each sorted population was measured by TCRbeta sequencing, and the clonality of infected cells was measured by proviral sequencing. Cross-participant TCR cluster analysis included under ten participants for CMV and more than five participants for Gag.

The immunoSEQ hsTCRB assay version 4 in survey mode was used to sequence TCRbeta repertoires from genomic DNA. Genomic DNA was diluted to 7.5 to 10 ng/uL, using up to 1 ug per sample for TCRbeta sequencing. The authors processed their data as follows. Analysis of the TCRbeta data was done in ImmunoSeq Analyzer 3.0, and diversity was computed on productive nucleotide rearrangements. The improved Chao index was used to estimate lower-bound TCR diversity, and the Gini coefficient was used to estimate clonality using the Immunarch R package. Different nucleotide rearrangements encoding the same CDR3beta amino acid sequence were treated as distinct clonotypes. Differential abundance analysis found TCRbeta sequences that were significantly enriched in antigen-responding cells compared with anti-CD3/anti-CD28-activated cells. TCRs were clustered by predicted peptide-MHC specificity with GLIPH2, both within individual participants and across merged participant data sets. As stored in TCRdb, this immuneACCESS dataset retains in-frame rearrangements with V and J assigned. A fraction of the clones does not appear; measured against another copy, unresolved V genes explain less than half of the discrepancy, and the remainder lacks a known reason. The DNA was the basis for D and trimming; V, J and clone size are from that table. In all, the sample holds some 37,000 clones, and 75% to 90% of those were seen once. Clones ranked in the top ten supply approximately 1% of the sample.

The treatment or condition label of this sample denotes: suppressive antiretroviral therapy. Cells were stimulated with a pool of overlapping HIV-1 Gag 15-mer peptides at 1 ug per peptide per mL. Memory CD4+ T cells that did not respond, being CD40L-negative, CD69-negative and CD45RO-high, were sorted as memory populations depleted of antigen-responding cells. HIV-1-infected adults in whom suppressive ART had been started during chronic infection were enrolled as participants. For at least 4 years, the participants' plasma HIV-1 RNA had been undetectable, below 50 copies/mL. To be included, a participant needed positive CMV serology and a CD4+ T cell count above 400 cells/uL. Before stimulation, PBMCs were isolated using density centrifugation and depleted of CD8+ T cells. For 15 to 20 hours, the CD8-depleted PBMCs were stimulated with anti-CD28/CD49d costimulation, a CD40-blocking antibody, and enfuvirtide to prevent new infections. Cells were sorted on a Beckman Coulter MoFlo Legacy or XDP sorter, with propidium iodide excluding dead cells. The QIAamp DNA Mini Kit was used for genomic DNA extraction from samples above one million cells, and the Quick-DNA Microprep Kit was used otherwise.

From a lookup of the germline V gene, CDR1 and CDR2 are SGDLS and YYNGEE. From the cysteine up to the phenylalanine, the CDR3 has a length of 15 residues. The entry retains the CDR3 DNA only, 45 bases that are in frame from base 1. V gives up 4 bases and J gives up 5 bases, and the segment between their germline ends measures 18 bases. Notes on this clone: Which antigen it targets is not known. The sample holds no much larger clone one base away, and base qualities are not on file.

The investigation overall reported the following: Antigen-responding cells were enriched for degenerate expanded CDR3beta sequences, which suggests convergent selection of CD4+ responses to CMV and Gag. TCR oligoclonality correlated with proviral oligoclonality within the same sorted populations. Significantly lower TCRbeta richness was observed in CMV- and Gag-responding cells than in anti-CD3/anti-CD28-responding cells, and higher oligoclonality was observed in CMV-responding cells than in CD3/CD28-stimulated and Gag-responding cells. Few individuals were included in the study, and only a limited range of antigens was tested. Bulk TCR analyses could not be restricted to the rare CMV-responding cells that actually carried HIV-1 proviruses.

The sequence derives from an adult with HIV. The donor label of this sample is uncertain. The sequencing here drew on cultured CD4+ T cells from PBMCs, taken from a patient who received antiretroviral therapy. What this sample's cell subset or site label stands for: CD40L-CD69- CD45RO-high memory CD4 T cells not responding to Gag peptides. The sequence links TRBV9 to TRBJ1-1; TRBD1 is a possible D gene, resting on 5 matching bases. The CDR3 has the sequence CASSYSGGPGTEAFF. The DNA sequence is TGTGCCAGCAGCTACTCCGGGGGTCCAGGAACTGAAGCTTTCTTT.